This is a list of T cell receptor beta chains from one sample in a study of blood T cell repertoires in COVID-19. TCRdb's copy holds only in-frame clones and misses some; the assay was immunoSEQ multiplex PCR. This sample has approximately 210,000 clones, with roughly 90% found just once. Sequencing was carried out using peripheral blood. Receptors originate from a man between 70 and 80 years old with acute or convalescent COVID-19. Each CDR3 is given with its conserved first and last residue. Fields, in order: V gene, D gene, J gene, CDR3 DNA, CDR3 protein. A D gene is named only where the DNA matches it firmly.

TRBV19	.	TRBJ2-7	TGTGCCAGTAGCAGTTTCATCAACTACGAGCAGTACTTC	CASSSFINYEQYF
TRBV19	TRBD1	TRBJ2-4	TGTGCCAGTAGTGGGCAGACAGGGCCTGACAAAAACATTCAGTACTTC	CASSGQTGPDKNIQYF
TRBV7-3	.	TRBJ2-3	TGTGCCAGCAGCTTATGGGGGCAAAGCACAGATACGCAGTATTTT	CASSLWGQSTDTQYF
TRBV9	TRBD2	TRBJ2-1	TGTGCCAGCAGCGGCGGACTAGCGGGAAAGGCGTGGAATGAGCAGTTCTTC	CASSGGLAGKAWNEQFF
TRBV19	TRBD2	TRBJ2-2	TGTGCCAGTAGCCCACTAGCGGGAGTTTTCACCGGGGAGCTGTTTTTT	CASSPLAGVFTGELFF
TRBV9	TRBD1	TRBJ2-1	TGTGCCAGCAGCGGAGGGACAGGGAGTTGGAATGAGCAGTTCTTC	CASSGGTGSWNEQFF
TRBV14	TRBD2	TRBJ2-1	TGTGCCAGCAGCCAAGATTCCCCACTAGCGGGAGGCGCCGGTTCCAATTACAATGAGCAGTTCTTC	CASSQDSPLAGGAGSNYNEQFF
TRBV18	.	TRBJ2-1	TGTGCCAGCTCACCACAAGAGGGAAGTGAGCAGTTCTTC	CASSPQEGSEQFF
TRBV18	.	TRBJ2-7	TGTGCCAGCTCAGGAGGCAGAGGCTCCTACGAGCAGTACTTC	CASSGGRGSYEQYF
TRBV12-3/TRBV12-4	TRBD2	TRBJ2-7	TGTGCCAGCAGTTTACCGGGACTACACGAGCAGTACTTC	CASSLPGLHEQYF
TRBV11-2	.	TRBJ1-4	TGTGCCAGCAGTTCCGACAGGTTTTATGGGAAACTGTTTTTT	CASSSDRFYGKLFF
TRBV16	TRBD2	TRBJ2-3	TGTGCCAGCAGCCAGCAGACTAGCGGGGGCACAGATACGCAGTATTTT	CASSQQTSGGTDTQYF
TRBV29-1	TRBD1	TRBJ2-7	TGCAGCGTCGACAGGGGGGGGAACGAGCAGTACTTC	CSVDRGGNEQYF
TRBV7-3	TRBD2	TRBJ2-2	TGTGCCAGCAGTCGGGACTATATAAACACCGGGGAGCTGTTTTTT	CASSRDYINTGELFF
TRBV29-1	.	TRBJ1-2	TGCAGCGTCTTCAACCGGGGGAACCGTGGCTACACCTTC	CSVFNRGNRGYTF
TRBV3-1/TRBV3-2	TRBD2	TRBJ2-2	TGTGCCAGCAGCCAGGAAAGACTAGCGGGAGGAGTCGGGGAGCTGTTTTTT	CASSQERLAGGVGELFF
TRBV6-7	.	TRBJ1-3	TGTGCCAGCAGTTACTCCCCAGGACTCCCTCTGTGGAACACCATATATTTT	CASSYSPGLPLWNTIYF